The source of this TCR beta chain is a study of cytomegalovirus exposure and HLA in healthy donors. Primers included in the PCR were 60 Vbeta and 13 Jbeta primers. Here immunoSEQ multiplex PCR was the method, and the copy in TCRdb shows in-frame clones only, minus some. The sample has about 160,000 clones, around 80% seen once. The V and J ends lost 7 bases and 8 bases, in that order; junction bases with no gene match: 4. The germline V gene has CDR1 MDHEN and CDR2 SYDVKM. This CDR3 is 14 amino acids long. This receptor was obtained from a male donor in good health and CMV-seropositive. The sequencing sample was made of PBMCs. The gene calls are TRBV28 and TRBJ2-1; 14 positions agree with TRBD2. The CDR3 region has the DNA TGTGCCAGCACTCCGACTAGCGGGAGGGATGAGCAGTTCTTC. Protein: CASTPTSGRDEQFF. The full variable domain, with the rest looked up from reference TRBV28 and TRBJ2-1, is DVKVTQSSRYLVKRTGEKVFLECVQDMDHENMFWYRQDPGLGLRLIYFSYDVKMKEKGDIPEGYSVSREKKERFSLILESASTNQTSMYLCASTPTSGRDEQFFGPGTRLTVL.